This TCR beta chain was observed in a study of OX40 agonist ivuxolimab in advanced cancers. Profiled with immunoSEQ multiplex PCR; TCRdb holds only in-frame clones, not every one. The sample has about 33,000 clones, roughly 74% seen once. Germline V gene sequence: CDR1 SNHLY, CDR2 FYNNEI. The CDR3 has 16 residues. This chain joins TRBV2 and TRBJ2-5; 13 nucleotides align to TRBD2. The DNA end is more similar to TRBJ2-7, so the J call may be wrong. The clonotype was recovered from an adult with an advanced solid tumor such as melanoma, head and neck, liver or kidney cancer. Sequences were derived from CD4+ or CD8+ T cells sorted from blood, sampled in a trial of the OX40 agonist ivuxolimab. The CDR3 loop is CASSEARTSGGYEQYF. The CDR3 nucleotides read TGTGCCAGCAGTGAAGCCCGGACTAGCGGGGGATACGAGCAGTACTTC.